These 29 T cell receptor beta chains originate from one sample sequenced in a study of blood T cell repertoires in COVID-19. Measured with immunoSEQ multiplex PCR; TCRdb has only the in-frame clones, and not every one. The table has about 170,000 clones, roughly 90% seen once. Sequencing was done on a sample of peripheral blood. All receptors come from a man aged 25-45 years with COVID-19, enrolled during active disease.

This chain links TRBV18 with TRBJ2-1; D perhaps matches TRBD1 (5 bases). The CDR3 loop spans 16 amino acids. Trimming took off 2 bases at V and 0 bases at J, with 11 bases between the two ends. CDR1 is KGHSH, CDR2 LQKENI, per germline. CDR3 loop: CASSPKGVGSYNEQFF. In DNA form, the CDR3 reads TGTGCCAGCTCACCAAAAGGGGTTGGCTCCTACAATGAGCAGTTCTTC.

The chain recombines TRBV19 with TRBJ2-6; 7 bases are shared with TRBD1. Trimming at V came to 6 bases and at J to 4 bases, leaving 12 bases not matched to a gene. This CDR3 contains 17 residues. Germline V gives CDR1 LNHDA, CDR2 SQIVND (reference sequence). DNA of the CDR3: TGTGCCAGTAGGAAAGTAACGACAGGGTCCGGGGCCAACGTCCTGACTTTC. It encodes CASRKVTTGSGANVLTF.

This chain connects TRBV5-1 to TRBJ1-6; a weak D match, TRBD1 (6 bases). CDR1 is SGHRS and CDR2 is YFSETQ in the germline V gene. The CDR3 totals 12 residues. V was trimmed by 4 bases and J by 9 bases, leaving 8 bases between them. CDR3 residues: CASSTGISPLHF. In DNA form, the CDR3 reads TGCGCCAGCAGCACAGGGATTTCACCCCTCCACTTT. Combining the CDR3 with reference TRBV5-1 and TRBJ1-6 gives the whole variable domain KAGVTQTPRYLIKTRGQQVTLSCSPISGHRSVSWYQQTPGQGLQFLFEYFSETQRNKGNFPGRFSGRQFSNSRSEMNVSTLELGDSALYLCASSTGISPLHFGNGTRLTVT.

In DNA, the CDR3 is TGTGCCAGCAGTTCAGGGGGGTACTATGGCTACACCTTC. It yields the protein CASSSGGYYGYTF. This chain uses TRBV2 with TRBJ1-2, with TRBD1 matching over 7 bases. CDR3 length equals 13 residues. J lost 3 bases, V lost 5 bases, and 3 bases had no gene match. CDR1 SNHLY and CDR2 FYNNEI come from the germline V gene.

This chain links TRBV16 with TRBJ1-5; a possible D gene is TRBD1 (6 bases). CDR3 length: 18 residues. The germline V gene has CDR1 KGHSY and CDR2 FQNENV. The V gene lost 2 bases and the J gene lost 0 bases, with 17 bases spanning the gap. CDR3 region: CASSQEGGWTDSNQPQHF. CDR3 DNA sequence: TGTGCCAGCAGCCAAGAAGGCGGCTGGACAGATAGCAATCAGCCCCAGCATTTT.

This clone was observed a few times. The J gene is TRBJ2-1, the V gene TRBV7-8; 11 bases map to TRBD2. Germline CDR1 reads SGHVS; CDR2 reads FQNEAQ. This CDR3 region has 17 residues. V dropped 1 base and J dropped 0; count of bases not matched to a gene: 2. The CDR3 DNA reads TGTGCCAGCAGCTTAGGACTAGCGGGGACCTCCTACAATGAGCAGTTCTTC. Translating it yields CASSLGLAGTSYNEQFF.

The chain employs TRBV27 and TRBJ2-3; D unclear. The V and J ends lost 3 bases and 1 base respectively, with 8 bases between them. The CDR3 extends over 14 amino acids. Germline-derived CDR1 and CDR2 are MNHEY and SMNVEV (reference sequence). CDR3 residues: CASSLAFGTDTQYF. The CDR3 bases are TGTGCCAGCAGTTTGGCATTCGGCACAGATACGCAGTATTTT.

V and J are TRBV29-1 and TRBJ1-2, with D uncertain. CDR3 size: 12 residues. CDR1 SQVTM and CDR2 ANQGSEA come from the germline V gene. V was trimmed by 1 base and J by 7 bases, leaving 10 bases between them. The CDR3 loop is CSVEAGWPGYTF. CDR3 DNA: TGCAGCGTTGAAGCGGGGTGGCCTGGCTACACCTTC.

The chain carries TRBV7-2 and TRBJ1-4, with D unclear. Germline values: CDR1 SGHTA, CDR2 FQGNSA. This CDR3 has 14 residues. The germline V and J ends were trimmed by 5 bases and 13 bases, with 20 bases remaining between them. The CDR3 coding sequence is TGTGCCAGCAGCACAATTACAGCCCCCGAGGGACTGTTTTTT. Protein: CASSTITAPEGLFF.

The chain is built from TRBV3-1 (or the pseudogene TRBV3-2) and TRBJ1-3; the D is unclear. From germline, CDR1 is LGHDT and CDR2 YNNKEL (reference sequence). The CDR3 runs 14 residues. V was pared by 2 bases and J by 7 bases, with 12 bases between. The CDR3 sequence: CASSQQRGPNTIYF. In DNA, the CDR3 is TGTGCCAGCAGCCAACAAAGAGGGCCGAACACCATATATTTT.

V gene TRBV5-1 combines with J gene TRBJ2-2, with TRBD1 matching over 10 bases. CDR1 is SGHRS and CDR2 is YFSETQ in the germline V gene. This CDR3 region has 16 residues. The trim removed 2 bases at V and 4 bases at J, leaving 5 bases unmatched. In DNA form, the CDR3 reads TGCGCCAGCAGCTTCAGACAGGGGGCGGCCACCGGGGAGCTGTTTTTT. Its translation is CASSFRQGAATGELFF.

The gene calls are TRBV20-1 and TRBJ1-2; D remains ambiguous. Germline loops: CDR1 DFQATT, CDR2 SNEGSKA (reference sequence). V was cut by 3 bases and J by 2 bases, with 13 bases left in between. The CDR3 extends over 14 amino acids. CDR3 residues: CSASALVQNYGYTF. Written as DNA, the CDR3 is TGCAGTGCTAGTGCATTGGTACAGAACTATGGCTACACCTTC.

V and J are TRBV7-3 and TRBJ2-1, with a weak D call TRBD2 (6 bases). V was shortened by 3 bases and J by 8 bases, with 17 bases between the two germline ends. The CDR3 contains 15 residues. Germline lookup yields CDR1 SGHTA and CDR2 FQGTGA. The CDR3 DNA sequence: TGTGCCAGCAGCTTCCGCGGGAACAACCCCCATGAGCAGTTCTTC. Translated, it gives CASSFRGNNPHEQFF.

The V gene is TRBV27, the J gene TRBJ2-6; D remains ambiguous. The CDR3 extends over 13 amino acids. Trimming removed 3 bases from V and 4 bases from J, with 4 bases in between. CDR1 and CDR2 from the germline V gene are MNHEY and SMNVEV (reference sequence). DNA of the CDR3: TGTGCCAGCAGTTTCGAGGGGGCCAACGTCCTGACTTTC. It encodes CASSFEGANVLTF.

The rearrangement joins TRBV19 to TRBJ2-4; 14 bases agree with TRBD2. Looked up from germline, CDR1 is LNHDA and CDR2 is SQIVND (reference sequence). The V and J ends lost 3 bases and 8 bases, in that order; junction bases with no gene match: 6. This CDR3 is 16 amino acids long. CDR3 coding DNA: TGTGCCAGTAGTATGGGACTAGCGGGAGTATGGGACATTCAGTACTTC. Residues: CASSMGLAGVWDIQYF.

This chain connects TRBV30 to TRBJ1-1; D is uncertain. Trimming left V 5 bases short and J 2 bases short, with 6 bases between. Germline loops: CDR1 GTSNPN, CDR2 SVGIG (reference sequence). This CDR3 is built from 11 residues. This chain's CDR3 is CAWGLNTEAFF. For the CDR3, the DNA is TGTGCCTGGGGACTAAACACTGAAGCTTTCTTT. Using reference TRBV30 and TRBJ1-1 for the parts outside the CDR3, the full variable domain is SQTIHQWPATLVQPVGSPLSLECTVEGTSNPNLYWYRQAAGRGLQLLFYSVGIGQISSEVPQNLSASRPQDRQFILSSKKLLLSDSGFYLCAWGLNTEAFFGQGTRLTVV.

The V call is TRBV19, the J call TRBJ2-7; weak D call: TRBD1 (6 bases). Per the germline V gene, CDR1 is LNHDA and CDR2 is SQIVND (reference sequence). Trimming removed 9 bases from V and 6 bases from J, with 12 bases in between. There are 11 residues in the CDR3. The CDR3 is CASGAGVEQYF. CDR3 sequence (DNA): TGTGCCAGCGGGGCAGGGGTCGAGCAGTACTTC.

The chain carries TRBV16 and TRBJ2-7, with a tentative D call TRBD2 (5 bases). V lost 0 bases and J lost 2, with 11 bases in between. Germline values: CDR1 KGHSY, CDR2 FQNENV. The length of the CDR3 is 15 residues. CDR3 nucleotides: TGTGCCAGCAGCCAATCGAGGGTAAGGACCTACGAGCAGTACTTC. Encoded protein: CASSQSRVRTYEQYF.

This chain connects TRBV5-1 to TRBJ2-1; 10 bases are shared with TRBD2. The germline V gene has CDR1 SGHRS and CDR2 YFSETQ. The CDR3 sequence is 20 residues long. The V and J ends lost 0 bases and 6 bases, in that order; junction bases with no gene match: 18. In DNA form, the CDR3 reads TGCGCCAGCAGCTTGGAGGTTACCACGCTAGCGGGAGAGTCTAGCAATGAGCAGTTCTTC. Amino acids: CASSLEVTTLAGESSNEQFF.

The rearrangement joins TRBV28 to TRBJ2-7, with 9 positions matching TRBD1. The V segment lost 6 bases and the J segment 7 bases; nucleotides outside the gene matches: 13. The germline V gene encodes CDR1 MDHEN and CDR2 SYDVKM. The CDR3 is 15 amino acids. The CDR3 DNA sequence: TGTGCCAGCAGGCTGGGGAACAGGGGGCTCGGGGAGCAGTACTTC. The encoded protein is CASRLGNRGLGEQYF.

DNA of the CDR3: TGTGCCAGCTCAGATGGGACAGGGAACTACAATGAGCAGTTCTTC. The encoded protein is CASSDGTGNYNEQFF. The rearrangement joins TRBV18 to TRBJ2-1; TRBD1 aligns across 9 bases. Unmatched junction bases numbered 5, after V lost 5 bases and J lost 3 bases. The CDR3 spans 15 residues. The germline V gene has CDR1 KGHSH and CDR2 LQKENI.

V and J are TRBV29-1 and TRBJ1-5, with 9 bases that match TRBD1. This CDR3 contains 13 residues. The J segment lost 6 bases and the V segment lost 4 bases, leaving 4 bases of the junction unmatched. CDR1 is SQVTM, CDR2 ANQGSEA, per germline. The CDR3, as DNA: TGCAGCGTTGGGACAGGGGCAGGTCAGCCCCAGCATTTT. This translates into CSVGTGAGQPQHF.

The CDR3 DNA sequence: TGTGCCAGCAGTTCCTCCGGGACTCTGTTCTACGAGCAGTACTTC. Translated: CASSSSGTLFYEQYF. This rearrangement joins TRBV28 to TRBJ2-7, with D possibly TRBD2 on 6 matching bases. There are 15 residues in the CDR3. Germline V gene lookup returns CDR1 MDHEN and CDR2 SYDVKM. Trimming shortened V by 4 bases and J by 3 bases, and 16 bases separated the two germline ends.

The chain joins TRBV7-6 to TRBJ1-2; no firm D call. CDR1 is SGHVS, CDR2 FNYEAQ, per germline. The germline V and J ends were trimmed by 5 bases and 6 bases, with 16 bases remaining between them. The CDR3 runs 14 residues. CDR3 region: CASSPWQRPNGYTF. The CDR3 coding sequence is TGTGCCAGCAGCCCTTGGCAGCGACCGAATGGCTACACCTTC.

This clone was observed once. This sequence joins TRBV6-6 and TRBJ1-5; tentative D call: TRBD1 (5 bases). V shed 4 bases and J shed 6 bases, with 16 bases lying between them. Germline V gene sequence: CDR1 MNHNY, CDR2 SVGAGI (reference sequence). The CDR3 has 15 amino acids. The CDR3 DNA is TGTGCCAGCAGTTCGGACTGGAGGGGCTCTCAGCCCCAGCATTTT. Amino acids: CASSSDWRGSQPQHF.

The gene calls are TRBV29-1 and TRBJ1-2; D is unclear. The CDR3 has 11 residues. CDR1 is SQVTM and CDR2 is ANQGSEA in the germline V gene. V was pared by 5 bases and J by 5 bases, with 9 bases between. CDR3 in DNA: TGCAGCGTTAGTCAGGTTTATGGCTACACCTTC. Protein: CSVSQVYGYTF.

The gene calls are TRBV5-6 and TRBJ2-4; TRBD2 is a possible D gene (6 bases). CDR3 length equals 17 residues. V lost 3 bases and J 0 bases, leaving 16 bases between the germline ends. Per the germline V gene, CDR1 is SGHDT and CDR2 is YYEEEE. CDR3 nucleotide sequence: TGTGCCAGCAGCTACGTACCGGGGGTTCTAGCCAAAAACATTCAGTACTTC. Translating gives CASSYVPGVLAKNIQYF.

The chain links TRBV18 to TRBJ2-3, with 9 bases matching TRBD1. CDR1 is KGHSH, CDR2 LQKENI, per germline. CDR3 length equals 14 residues. Unmatched junction bases numbered 4, after V lost 6 bases and J lost 3 bases. This chain's CDR3 is CASSAGTGTDTQYF. The CDR3 region has the DNA TGTGCCAGCTCCGCCGGGACAGGGACAGATACGCAGTATTTT.

V is TRBV18 and J is TRBJ2-3; D is uncertain. V lost 4 bases and J 6 bases, leaving 11 bases between the germline ends. Germline CDR1 reads KGHSH; CDR2 reads LQKENI. The CDR3 extends over 13 amino acids. In DNA form, the CDR3 reads TGTGCCAGCTCACGAGAGGTGGCGGATACGCAGTATTTT. This encodes CASSREVADTQYF.